This T cell receptor (beta chain) was sequenced for a study of spatial heterogeneity in lung cancer. The length of the CDR3 is 16 residues. Trimming at V came to 5 bases and at J to 4 bases, leaving 9 bases not matched to a gene. Germline-derived CDR1 and CDR2 are SGHAT and FQNNGV. The time point was: sample taken at primary tumor resection. The donor group consisted of 72 patients who had untreated, early-stage non-small cell lung cancer. The input material, whole RNA from tumor, nontumor lung or frozen PBMC, was sequenced unsorted. Study findings and constraints: Resection blood, more than follow-up blood, showed ubiquitous expanded tumor TCRs.

This clonotype showed up many times. Its specificity is unknown. All TCR cDNA molecules were individually tagged with a unique molecular identifier. TCRdb passed the 5' RACE reads through MiXCR, listing each CDR3 protein once. The sample includes some 20,000 distinct CDR3 sequences, 2.5% to 4% seen only once; the top ten take 29%. The chain combines TRBV11-2 with TRBJ2-2; 8 nucleotides agree with TRBD2. This TCR was recovered from a female donor with early-stage non-small cell lung cancer. The source material was PBMCs, sampled at surgery. The DNA of the CDR3 is TGTGCCAGCAGCCGGACCGGGACTAGATCCACCGGGGAGCTGTTTTTT. Translation: CASSRTGTRSTGELFF.